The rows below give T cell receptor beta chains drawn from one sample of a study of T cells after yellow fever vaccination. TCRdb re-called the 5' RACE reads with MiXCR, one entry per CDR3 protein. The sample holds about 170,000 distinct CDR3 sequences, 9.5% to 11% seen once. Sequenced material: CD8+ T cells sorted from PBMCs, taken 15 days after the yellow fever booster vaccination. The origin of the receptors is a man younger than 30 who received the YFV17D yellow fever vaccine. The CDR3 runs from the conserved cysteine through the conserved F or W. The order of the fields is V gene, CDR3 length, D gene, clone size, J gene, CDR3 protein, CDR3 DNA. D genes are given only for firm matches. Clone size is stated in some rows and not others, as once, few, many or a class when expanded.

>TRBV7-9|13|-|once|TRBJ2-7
CASSHPNSYEQYF
TGTGCCAGCAGCCATCCTAACTCCTACGAGCAGTACTTC
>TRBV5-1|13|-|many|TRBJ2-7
CASRDSGSYEQYF
TGCGCCAGCAGGGATAGCGGCTCCTACGAGCAGTACTTC
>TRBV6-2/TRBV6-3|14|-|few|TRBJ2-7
CASSSPGTDYEQYF
TGTGCCAGCAGTTCACCCGGGACGGATTACGAGCAGTACTTC
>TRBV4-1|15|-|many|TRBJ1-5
CASSPRAISNQPQHF
TGCGCCAGCAGCCCCCGGGCAATTAGCAATCAGCCCCAGCATTTT
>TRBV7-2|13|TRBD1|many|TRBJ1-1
CASSLDRVTEAFF
TGTGCCAGCAGCTTGGACAGGGTCACTGAAGCTTTCTTT
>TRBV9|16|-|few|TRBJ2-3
CASSAGDVSSTDTQYF
TGTGCCAGCAGCGCCGGAGACGTCTCTAGCACAGATACGCAGTATTTT
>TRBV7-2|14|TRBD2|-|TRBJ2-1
CASYRTSSYNEQFF
TGTGCCAGTTACCGGACTAGCAGCTACAATGAGCAGTTCTTC
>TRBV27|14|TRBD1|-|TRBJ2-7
CATMTGPNPYEQYF
TGTGCCACTATGACAGGGCCAAACCCTTACGAGCAGTACTTC
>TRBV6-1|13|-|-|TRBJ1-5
CASSAGLNQPQHF
TGTGCCAGCAGTGCCGGTCTCAATCAGCCCCAGCATTTT
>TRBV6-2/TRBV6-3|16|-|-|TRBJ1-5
CASSHLTEGTNQPQHF
TGTGCCAGCAGTCACCTGACAGAAGGGACTAATCAGCCCCAGCATTTT